The 6 T cell receptor beta chains below come from one sample, sequenced in a study of metastatic and nonmetastatic thyroid tumors. Patients had received no treatment of any kind before thyroid surgery. With MiXCR, TCRdb reprocessed the PCR reads. The data hold 6,200 or so clones, with approximately 32% observed a single time. Specimen: adjacent normal tissue. These TCRs come from a female donor with papillary thyroid cancer or a benign thyroid nodule (not recorded which). Some clones in this sample may be carry-over from other donors' samples.

By share, this clone ranks as medium-sized. The chain links TRBV9 to TRBJ2-3, with 13 bases matching TRBD2. The CDR3 has 16 amino acids. Per the germline V gene, CDR1 is SGDLS and CDR2 is YYNGEE. After removal of 3 bases from V and 3 bases from J, the junction contained 4 bases not matched to a gene. The CDR3 protein is CASSGGLAGMTDTQYF. CDR3 nucleotides: TGTGCCAGCAGCGGGGGACTAGCGGGGATGACAGATACGCAGTATTTT.

The chain employs TRBV20-1 and TRBJ2-2; TRBD2 agrees at 9 bases. The V gene's germline CDR1 is DFQATT and CDR2 SNEGSKA (reference sequence). The V segment lost 3 bases and the J segment 6 bases; nucleotides outside the gene matches: 8. The CDR3 covers 15 residues. The CDR3 reads CSARLAGVAAGELFF. The CDR3 DNA sequence: TGCAGTGCTAGGTTAGCGGGAGTTGCGGCCGGGGAGCTGTTTTTT.

The chain couples TRBV7-2 to TRBJ2-1; the match to TRBD2 covers 8 bases. In germline, CDR1 is SGHTA, CDR2 FQGNSA. V trimming: 6 bases; J trimming: 6 bases; junction bases outside the gene matches: 7. The CDR3 is made up of 14 amino acids. The CDR3 region has the DNA TGTGCCAGCAGGGTCGGGGGGGATTCCAATGAGCAGTTCTTC. This codes for CASRVGGDSNEQFF.

This clone has just a few counts. An end of the junction does not agree with germline; a read error may underlie this. V is TRBV19 and J is TRBJ1-5, with 7 bases aligning to TRBD1. The CDR3 has 13 amino acids. Per the germline V gene, CDR1 is LNHDA and CDR2 is SQIVND (reference sequence). For the CDR3, the DNA is TGTGCTAGTAGTACGGGACAGAGGAAGCCCCAGCATTTT. Amino acid sequence: CASSTGQRKPQHF.

The V and J genes are TRBV2 and TRBJ2-3; TRBD1 aligns across 11 bases. CDR1 SNHLY and CDR2 FYNNEI come from the germline V gene. The length of the CDR3 is 15 residues. With V trimmed by 4 bases and J by 5 bases, 5 bases remained unmatched. The CDR3 region has the DNA TGTGCCAGCAGTGCCGGGACAGGGGGTGGAGATACGCAGTATTTT. It specifies CASSAGTGGGDTQYF.

With regard to this clone: No conserved phenylalanine or tryptophan ends this CDR3, so it is likely a read error. Because the CDR3's place on the DNA is in doubt, the DNA is left out and the CDR3 is given as listed by TCRdb. This sequence joins TRBV7-2 and TRBJ2-7; the D call of TRBD1 is as the table states it, not checked on the DNA. The CDR3 adds up to 10 amino acids, both ends counted. The V gene's germline CDR1 is SGHTA and CDR2 FQGNSA. This chain's CDR3 is CASSLGGGGG.